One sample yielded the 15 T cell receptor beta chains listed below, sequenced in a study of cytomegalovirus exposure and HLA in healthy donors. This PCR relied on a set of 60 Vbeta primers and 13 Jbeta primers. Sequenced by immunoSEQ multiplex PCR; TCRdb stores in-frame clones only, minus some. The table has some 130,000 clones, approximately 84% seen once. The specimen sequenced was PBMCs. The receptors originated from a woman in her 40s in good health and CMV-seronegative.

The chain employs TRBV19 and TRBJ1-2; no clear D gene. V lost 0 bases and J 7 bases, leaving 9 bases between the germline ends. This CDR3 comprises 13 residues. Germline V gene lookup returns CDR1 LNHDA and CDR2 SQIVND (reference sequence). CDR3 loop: CASSIEPSSGYTF. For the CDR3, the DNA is TGTGCCAGTAGTATAGAACCATCCAGTGGCTACACCTTC. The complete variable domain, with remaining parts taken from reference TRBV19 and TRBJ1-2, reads DGGITQSPKYLFRKEGQNVTLSCEQNLNHDAMYWYRQDPGQGLRLIYYSQIVNDFQKGDIAEGYSVSREKKESFPLTVTSAQKNPTAFYLCASSIEPSSGYTFGSGTRLTVV.

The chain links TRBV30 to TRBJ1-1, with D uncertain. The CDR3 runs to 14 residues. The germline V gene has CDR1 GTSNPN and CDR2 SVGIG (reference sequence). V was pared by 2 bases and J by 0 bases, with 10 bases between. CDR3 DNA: TGTGCCTGGAGTATAGGCGGATTGAACACTGAAGCTTTCTTT. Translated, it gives CAWSIGGLNTEAFF.

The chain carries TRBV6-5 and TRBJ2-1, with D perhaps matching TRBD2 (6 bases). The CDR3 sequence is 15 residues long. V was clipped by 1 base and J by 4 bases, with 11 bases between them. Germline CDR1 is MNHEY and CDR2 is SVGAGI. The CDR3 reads CASSYYASVYNEQFF. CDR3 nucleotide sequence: TGTGCCAGCAGTTACTATGCTAGCGTTTACAATGAGCAGTTCTTC.

The CDR3 DNA reads TGTGCCAGCAGGAGGTGGGCGGGACAGGGTTCCTACGAGCAGTACTTC. Encoded protein: CASRRWAGQGSYEQYF. V usage is TRBV28 and J usage is TRBJ2-7, with 9 bases aligning to TRBD1. The junction had 10 bases not matched to a gene; V was cut back by 6 bases and J by 1 base. The germline gives CDR1 MDHEN, CDR2 SYDVKM. The length of the CDR3 is 16 residues.

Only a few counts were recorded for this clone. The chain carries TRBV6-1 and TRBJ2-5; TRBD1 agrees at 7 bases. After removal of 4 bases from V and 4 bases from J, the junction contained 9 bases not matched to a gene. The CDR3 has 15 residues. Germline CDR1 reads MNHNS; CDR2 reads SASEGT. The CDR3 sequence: CASSATGTVRETQYF. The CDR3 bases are TGTGCCAGCAGTGCCACCGGGACAGTAAGAGAGACCCAGTACTTC.

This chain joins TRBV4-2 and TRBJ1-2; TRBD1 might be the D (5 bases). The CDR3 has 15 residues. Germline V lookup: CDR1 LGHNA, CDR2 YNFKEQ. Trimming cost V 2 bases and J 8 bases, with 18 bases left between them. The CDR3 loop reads CASSQSILTAYGYTF. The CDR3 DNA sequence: TGTGCCAGCAGCCAATCTATCCTGACAGCGTACGGCTACACCTTC.

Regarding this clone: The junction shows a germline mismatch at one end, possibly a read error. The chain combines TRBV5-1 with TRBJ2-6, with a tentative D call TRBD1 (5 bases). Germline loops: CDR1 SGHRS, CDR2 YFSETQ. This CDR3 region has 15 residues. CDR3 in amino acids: CASSLDTSGANGLTF. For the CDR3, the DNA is TGCGCCAGCAGCCTGGACACCTCTGGGGCCAACGGCCTGACTTTC.

DNA of the CDR3: TGTGCCAGCAGTTACGGCGGGACTAGCGGCTCCTACGAGCAGTACTTC. Translating gives CASSYGGTSGSYEQYF. This chain connects TRBV6-6 to TRBJ2-7, with TRBD2 matching over 11 bases. This CDR3 comprises 16 residues. Germline trimming cut 2 bases from V and 0 bases from J; bases unmatched to any gene: 3. Looked up from germline, CDR1 is MNHNY and CDR2 is SVGAGI (reference sequence).

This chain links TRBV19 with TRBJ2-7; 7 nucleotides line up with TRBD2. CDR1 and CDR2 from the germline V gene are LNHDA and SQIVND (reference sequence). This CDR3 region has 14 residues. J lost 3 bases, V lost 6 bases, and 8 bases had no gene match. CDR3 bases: TGTGCCAGTAGGTCCCGGGACTACTTCTACGAGCAGTACTTC. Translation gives CASRSRDYFYEQYF.

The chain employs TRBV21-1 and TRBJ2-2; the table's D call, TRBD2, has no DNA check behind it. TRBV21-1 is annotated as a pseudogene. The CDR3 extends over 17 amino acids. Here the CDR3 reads CASSTLAGGRGTGELFF. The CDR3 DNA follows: TGTGCCAGCAGCACCCTAGCGGGGGGGCGGGGCACCGGGGAGCTGTTTTTT.

DNA for the CDR3: TGTGCCAGCAGCTCGGGACTAGCGGGAGGTCAGCAGTACTTC. As protein: CASSSGLAGGQQYF. This chain links TRBV9 with TRBJ2-7; 15 bases line up with TRBD2. This CDR3 has 14 residues. Germline trimming cut 4 bases from V and 8 bases from J; bases unmatched to any gene: 4. Germline V gene data show CDR1 as SGDLS and CDR2 as YYNGEE.

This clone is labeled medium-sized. The CDR3 DNA sequence: TGTGCCAGTAGTAGGACAGGAGACATGAACACTGAAGCTTTCTTT. Translation: CASSRTGDMNTEAFF. The chain employs TRBV19 and TRBJ1-1; 7 bases match TRBD1. V was pared by 4 bases and J by 0 bases, with 5 bases of the junction left unmatched. The CDR3 is made up of 15 amino acids. Germline assignment: CDR1 LNHDA and CDR2 SQIVND (reference sequence). The full variable domain, with the rest looked up from reference TRBV19 and TRBJ1-1, is DGGITQSPKYLFRKEGQNVTLSCEQNLNHDAMYWYRQDPGQGLRLIYYSQIVNDFQKGDIAEGYSVSREKKESFPLTVTSAQKNPTAFYLCASSRTGDMNTEAFFGQGTRLTVV.

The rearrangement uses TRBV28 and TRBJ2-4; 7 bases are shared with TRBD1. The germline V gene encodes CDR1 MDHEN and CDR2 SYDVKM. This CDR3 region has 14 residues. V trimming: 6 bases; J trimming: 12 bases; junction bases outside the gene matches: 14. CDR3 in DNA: TGTGCCAGCAGCCCAACGACAGGGTTTAGCAGTCAGTACTTC. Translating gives CASSPTTGFSSQYF.

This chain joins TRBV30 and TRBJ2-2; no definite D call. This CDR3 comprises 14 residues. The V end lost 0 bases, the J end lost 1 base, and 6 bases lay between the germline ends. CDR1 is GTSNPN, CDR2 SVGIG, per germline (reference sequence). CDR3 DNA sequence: TGTGCCTGGAGTGTACTCCTGAACACCGGGGAGCTGTTTTTT. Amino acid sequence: CAWSVLLNTGELFF.

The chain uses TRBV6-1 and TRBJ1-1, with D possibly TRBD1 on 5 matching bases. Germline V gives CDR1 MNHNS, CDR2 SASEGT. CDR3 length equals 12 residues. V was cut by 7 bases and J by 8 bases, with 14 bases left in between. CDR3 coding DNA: TGTGCCAGCAAGCCCGGGGGTATGGAAGCTTTCTTT. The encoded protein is CASKPGGMEAFF.